This entry is about one T cell receptor beta chain. Its antigen is unidentified. The sample is drawn from a study of cytomegalovirus exposure and HLA in healthy donors. Whole-study results and caveats: In an earlier analysis, most TCR beta V segments were productive about 87% or about 30% of the time. Over 150 TCR beta chains were listed as cytomegalovirus-associated. Reports indicate that TCR beta sequences accurately predicted the HLA-A and HLA-B alleles of most subjects.

The primer mix had 60 Vbeta and 13 Jbeta primers. As processed by the authors: Among the unique TCR beta chains that a later analysis counted, about 86 million in all, 10 million to 11 million were shared. Method: immunoSEQ multiplex PCR; TCRdb's copy keeps in-frame clones and lacks some. V and J calls and clone size come straight from that table; D and trimming were deduced from the DNA. The data show some 130,000 clones, 60% to 80% seen once. CDR3 length equals 14 residues. Germline-derived CDR1 and CDR2 are MDHEN and SYDVKM. With 5 bases clipped from V and 9 bases from J, the junction kept 9 bases outside the gene matches.

V and J are TRBV28 and TRBJ2-1; 8 nucleotides match TRBD2. This TCR was sampled from a female donor in good health and CMV-seronegative. The sample taken for sequencing was PBMCs. The CDR3 nucleotides read TGTGCCAGCAGTCGTATTAGCGGGAAAGGTGAGCAGTTCTTC. Translating gives CASSRISGKGEQFF.